This TCR beta chain was obtained from a study of T cell responses to AZD1222 COVID-19 vaccine. Some clones are missing from TCRdb's copy, which holds only in-frame ones; the method was immunoSEQ multiplex PCR. The repertoire holds tens of thousands of clones, with roughly 90% as singletons. Comments on this clone: Antigen specificity is unknown.

Study-level points and caveats: The sample set comprised mostly white British donors with more females, and clonal diversity was possibly underestimated. Reportedly, close to half of spike-specific TCRs are directed against unmutated variant regions. None of the repertoires were sampled until the peak T cell response had passed.

This CDR3 is built from 15 residues. The germline V gene encodes CDR1 DFQATT and CDR2 SNEGSKA (reference sequence). The J segment lost 3 bases and the V segment lost 3 bases, leaving 9 bases of the junction unmatched. This specimen consisted of peripheral blood, obtained 28 days after the second AZD1222 dose. The TCR originated in an adult who received the AZD1222 COVID-19 vaccine. J is TRBJ2-7 and V is TRBV20-1; 9 nucleotides agree with TRBD1. DNA of the CDR3: TGCAGTGCTAGTCGCCCGGGACAGGGATTCTACGAGCAGTACTTC. As protein: CSASRPGQGFYEQYF.